The T cell receptor beta chain described here comes from a study of cytotoxic CD8 clonotypes in ibrutinib-treated CLL. Study-level background: Outcomes included approximately 25 partial and 2 complete responses; after median roughly six years, 14 stayed remitted and roughly 12 progressed.

CDR1 is GTSNPN, CDR2 SVGIG, per germline (reference sequence). The CDR3 is made up of 13 amino acids. V lost 0 bases to trimming and J lost 0 bases, with 5 bases between them. Clones were sequenced by immunoSEQ multiplex PCR, and TCRdb holds only the in-frame ones, with some missing. Of 100,000 to 150,000 clones detected, approximately 83% appear once; the ten largest clones hold approximately 2%. The TCR comes from a human donor with chronic lymphocytic leukemia. The rearrangement uses TRBV30 and TRBJ2-5; unclear D gene. This sample comprised PBMCs, obtained after 24 months of ibrutinib treatment. The CDR3 DNA sequence: TGTGCCTGGAGTGTACGGTACCAAGAGACCCAGTACTTC. Translation gives CAWSVRYQETQYF.